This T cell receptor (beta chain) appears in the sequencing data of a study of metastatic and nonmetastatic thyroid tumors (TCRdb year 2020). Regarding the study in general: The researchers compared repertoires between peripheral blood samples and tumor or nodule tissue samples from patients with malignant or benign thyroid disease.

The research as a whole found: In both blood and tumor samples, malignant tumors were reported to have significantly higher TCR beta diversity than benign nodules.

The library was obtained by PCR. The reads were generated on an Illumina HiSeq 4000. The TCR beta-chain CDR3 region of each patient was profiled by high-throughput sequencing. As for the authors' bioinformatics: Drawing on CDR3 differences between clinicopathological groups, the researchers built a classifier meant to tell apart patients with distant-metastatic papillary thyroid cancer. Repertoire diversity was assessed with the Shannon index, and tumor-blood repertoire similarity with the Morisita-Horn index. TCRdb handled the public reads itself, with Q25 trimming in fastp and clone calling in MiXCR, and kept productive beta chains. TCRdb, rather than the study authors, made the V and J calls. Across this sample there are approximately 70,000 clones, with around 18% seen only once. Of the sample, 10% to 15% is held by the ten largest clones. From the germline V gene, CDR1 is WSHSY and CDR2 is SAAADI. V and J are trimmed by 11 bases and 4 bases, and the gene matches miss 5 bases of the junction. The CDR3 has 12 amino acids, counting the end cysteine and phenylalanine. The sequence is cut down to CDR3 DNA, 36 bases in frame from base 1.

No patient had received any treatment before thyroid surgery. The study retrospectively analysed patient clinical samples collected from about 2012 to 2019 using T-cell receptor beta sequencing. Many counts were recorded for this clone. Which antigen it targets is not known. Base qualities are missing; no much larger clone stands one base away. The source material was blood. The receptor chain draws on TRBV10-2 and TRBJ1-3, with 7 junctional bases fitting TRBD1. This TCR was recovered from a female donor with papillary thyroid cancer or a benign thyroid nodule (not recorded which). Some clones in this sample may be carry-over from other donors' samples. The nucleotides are TGCGCCGGTAGGGGGCCCGGAAACACCATATATTTT. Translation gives CAGRGPGNTIYF.